The 26 T cell receptor beta chains below come from one sample, sequenced in a study of T cell changes during pregnancy in multiple sclerosis. Clones were sequenced by immunoSEQ multiplex PCR, and TCRdb holds only the in-frame ones, with some missing. Among about 45,000 clones listed, 90% were seen once. The sample here was CD4+ T cells from peripheral blood mononuclear cells, taken before pregnancy. The receptor set was obtained from a female donor with multiple sclerosis, enrolled in a pregnancy study.

The chain recombines TRBV7-9 with TRBJ1-4; 8 bases match TRBD1. Germline V gene data show CDR1 as SEHNR and CDR2 as FQNEAQ (reference sequence). The V segment lost 0 bases and the J segment 4 bases; nucleotides outside the gene matches: 7. The CDR3 contains 17 residues. CDR3: CASSLALDRGRNEKLFF. Written as DNA, the CDR3 is TGTGCCAGCAGCTTAGCGCTCGACAGGGGCCGTAATGAAAAACTGTTTTTT.

The J gene is TRBJ1-2, the V gene TRBV19; TRBD1 is a possible D gene (5 bases). Looked up from germline, CDR1 is LNHDA and CDR2 is SQIVND (reference sequence). The V and J ends lost 6 bases and 4 bases respectively, with 15 bases between them. This CDR3 has 14 residues. The chain's CDR3 is CASSLKRGSYGYTF. CDR3 nucleotide sequence: TGTGCCAGTAGCCTGAAAAGGGGTAGCTATGGCTACACCTTC. The full variable domain, completed using reference TRBV19 and TRBJ1-2, is DGGITQSPKYLFRKEGQNVTLSCEQNLNHDAMYWYRQDPGQGLRLIYYSQIVNDFQKGDIAEGYSVSREKKESFPLTVTSAQKNPTAFYLCASSLKRGSYGYTFGSGTRLTVV.

The rearrangement joins TRBV10-3 to TRBJ2-7; 10 bases align to TRBD1. The germline gives CDR1 ENHRY, CDR2 SYGVKD. This CDR3 is 14 amino acids long. V trimming: 4 bases; J trimming: 7 bases; junction bases outside the gene matches: 7. CDR3 sequence: CAISGGQGLGEQYF. The CDR3 coding sequence is TGTGCCATCAGTGGGGGACAGGGGCTAGGGGAGCAGTACTTC.

This chain links TRBV19 with TRBJ1-1; 12 bases agree with TRBD1. J lost 10 bases, V lost 5 bases, and 5 bases had no gene match. The CDR3 sequence is 13 residues long. CDR1 LNHDA and CDR2 SQIVND come from the germline V gene (reference sequence). The CDR3 spells CASSSRDRGPAFF. CDR3 bases: TGTGCCAGTAGTTCCCGGGACAGGGGGCCAGCTTTCTTT.

V usage is TRBV2 and J usage is TRBJ1-1, with D perhaps matching TRBD1 (5 bases). The CDR3 is 13 amino acids. V lost 0 bases and J 11 bases, leaving 13 bases between the germline ends. Germline CDR1 SNHLY, CDR2 FYNNEI. CDR3 bases: TGTGCCAGCAGTGAAGCTGGGGCGCTGAACGCTTTCTTT. Encoded protein: CASSEAGALNAFF.

The rearrangement joins TRBV5-1 to TRBJ1-2; D is undetermined. CDR3 length: 14 amino acids. Germline-derived CDR1 and CDR2 are SGHRS and YFSETQ. V gave up 0 bases and J gave up 4 bases, with 10 bases separating them. DNA of the CDR3: TGCGCCAGCAGCTTGGCCGTACAGAGCTATGGCTACACCTTC. The encoded protein is CASSLAVQSYGYTF.

The chain uses TRBV19 and TRBJ1-5, with TRBD1 identical over 7 bases. Unmatched junction bases numbered 8, after V lost 6 bases and J lost 9 bases. Germline assignment: CDR1 LNHDA and CDR2 SQIVND (reference sequence). CDR3 length: 13 residues. Written as DNA, the CDR3 is TGTGCCAGTAGGCACAGGGGCTTCGGGCCCCAGCATTTT. This sequence encodes CASRHRGFGPQHF.

This chain uses TRBV7-2 with TRBJ2-3; 8 bases match TRBD1. CDR3 length: 15 residues. Germline CDR1 is SGHTA and CDR2 is FQGNSA. Losses at the gene ends were 5 bases for V and 5 bases for J; bases not matched to a gene: 9. In DNA, the CDR3 is TGTGCCAGCAGCGCCCGACAGGGGCTAGGAGATACGCAGTATTTT. Translated, it gives CASSARQGLGDTQYF.

V usage is TRBV15 and J usage is TRBJ2-2; TRBD1 is a possible D gene (5 bases). V shed 0 bases and J shed 5 bases, with 22 bases lying between them. The CDR3 extends over 19 amino acids. Germline lookup yields CDR1 LNHNV and CDR2 YYDKDF (reference sequence). CDR3 nucleotides: TGTGCCACCAGCAGAGAAGCTCTGGCAGGGTCGGCGCGGACCGGGGAGCTGTTTTTT. Protein: CATSREALAGSARTGELFF.

In this sample, this clone turned up a few times. The chain is built from TRBV19 and TRBJ1-4, with 7 bases matching TRBD1. CDR3 length: 16 residues. With V trimmed by 5 bases and J by 0 bases, 6 bases remained unmatched. The germline gives CDR1 LNHDA, CDR2 SQIVND (reference sequence). CDR3 coding DNA: TGTGCCAGTAGTCCTCGGACAGGAGCAACTAATGAAAAACTGTTTTTT. This encodes CASSPRTGATNEKLFF.

V gene TRBV28 combines with J gene TRBJ2-2; TRBD2 might be the D (7 bases). The CDR3 runs 17 residues. V lost 2 bases and J 2 bases, leaving 15 bases between the germline ends. In germline, CDR1 is MDHEN, CDR2 SYDVKM. DNA for the CDR3: TGTGCCAGCAGTTTAATTTTTTCGGGGGGCAACACCGGGGAGCTGTTTTTT. Residues: CASSLIFSGGNTGELFF.

This chain links TRBV9 with TRBJ2-5, with D possibly matching TRBD2 (7 bases). The CDR3 contains 16 residues. CDR1 is SGDLS, CDR2 YYNGEE, per germline. Trimming removed 3 bases at V and 4 bases at J, with 19 bases between. In DNA, the CDR3 is TGTGCCAGCAGCGCGGAACAGGGAGGGCTAGGAGAGACCCAGTACTTC. This gives the protein CASSAEQGGLGETQYF.

The chain carries TRBV19 and TRBJ2-7, with D possibly TRBD2 on 7 matching bases. Germline V gene data show CDR1 as LNHDA and CDR2 as SQIVND (reference sequence). The CDR3 contains 15 residues. V shed 7 bases and J shed 3 bases, with 19 bases lying between them. The CDR3 loop reads CASTSRVGGLYEQYF. The CDR3 nucleotides read TGTGCCAGTACCTCTCGTGTCGGGGGGCTCTACGAGCAGTACTTC.

The chain has TRBV7-9 and TRBJ1-1; D uncertain. This CDR3 spans 12 amino acids. Germline CDR1 is SEHNR and CDR2 is FQNEAQ (reference sequence). Trimming cost V 2 bases and J 10 bases, with 11 bases left between them. CDR3 sequence: CASSLSTARAFF. The CDR3 DNA reads TGTGCCAGCAGCTTAAGCACAGCCCGAGCTTTCTTT.

J is TRBJ2-2 and V is TRBV2; 11 positions match TRBD1. CDR1 SNHLY and CDR2 FYNNEI come from the germline V gene. The CDR3 sequence is 17 residues long. V shed 7 bases and J 2 bases; nucleotides not matched to a gene: 9. This chain's CDR3 is CASTKGQGASNTGELFF. The CDR3 DNA reads as TGTGCCAGCACCAAAGGACAGGGGGCGTCCAACACCGGGGAGCTGTTTTTT.

CDR3 residues: CASRRDSGNTIYF. CDR3 bases: TGTGCCAGCCGACGGGACAGCGGAAACACCATATATTTT. The chain recombines TRBV2 with TRBJ1-3; TRBD1 aligns across 7 bases. Per germline, CDR1 SNHLY and CDR2 FYNNEI. J was trimmed by 4 bases and V by 8 bases; bases with no gene match: 5. This CDR3 comprises 13 residues.

The gene calls are TRBV2 and TRBJ2-7; 10 bases fit TRBD1. The CDR3 covers 15 residues. The V segment lost 7 bases and the J segment 2 bases; nucleotides outside the gene matches: 8. CDR1 and CDR2 from the germline V gene are SNHLY and FYNNEI. The CDR3, as DNA: TGTGCCAGCAACCAAGGACAGGGGGGGACCTACGAGCAGTACTTC. As protein: CASNQGQGGTYEQYF.

The J gene is TRBJ2-1, the V gene TRBV9; 10 nucleotides line up with TRBD2. Germline lookup yields CDR1 SGDLS and CDR2 YYNGEE. Trimming removed 0 bases from V and 6 bases from J; junction bases left unmatched: 6. This CDR3 contains 16 residues. The CDR3 reads CASSVAASGGLNEQFF. The DNA of the CDR3 is TGTGCCAGCAGCGTAGCGGCTAGCGGGGGCCTCAATGAGCAGTTCTTC.

The chain employs TRBV29-1 and TRBJ2-7, with TRBD2 matching over 10 bases. CDR1 and CDR2 (germline): SQVTM, ANQGSEA. V trimming: 4 bases; J trimming: 4 bases; junction bases outside the gene matches: 4. The CDR3 extends over 13 amino acids. The CDR3 loop is CSVVTSGPYEQYF. CDR3 in DNA: TGCAGCGTTGTGACTAGCGGGCCGTACGAGCAGTACTTC.

The chain employs TRBV7-8 and TRBJ1-6; D gene uncertain. CDR1 and CDR2 from the germline V gene are SGHVS and FQNEAQ. The V end was cut by 3 bases, the J end by 4 bases, with 13 bases between. CDR3 length: 16 residues. The CDR3 here is CASSFLAAEYNSPLHF. DNA of the CDR3: TGTGCCAGCAGCTTCTTAGCGGCCGAATATAATTCACCCCTCCACTTT. Full variable domain (outside the CDR3, taken from reference TRBV7-8 and TRBJ1-6): GAGVSQSPRYKVAKRGQDVALRCDPISGHVSLFWYQQALGQGPEFLTYFQNEAQLDKSGLPSDRFFAERPEGSVSTLKIQRTQQEDSAVYLCASSFLAAEYNSPLHFGNGTRLTVT.

The chain carries TRBV27 and TRBJ2-2; TRBD1 matches 7 bases. CDR3 length equals 14 residues. CDR1 is MNHEY and CDR2 is SMNVEV in the germline V gene (reference sequence). The junction had 7 bases not matched to a gene; V was cut back by 4 bases and J by 8 bases. The DNA for the CDR3 is TGTGCCAGCAGTTCGACACAGGGGATGGGGGAGCTGTTTTTT. This gives the protein CASSSTQGMGELFF.

This sequence joins TRBV19 and TRBJ1-1; D call uncertain. This CDR3 spans 13 amino acids. V lost 4 bases, J lost 1 base, and 7 bases lay in between. Per germline, CDR1 LNHDA and CDR2 SQIVND (reference sequence). The CDR3 here is CASSNPGNTEAFF. The DNA for the CDR3 is TGTGCCAGTAGTAACCCGGGGAACACTGAAGCTTTCTTT.

V and J are TRBV20-1 and TRBJ1-1; D not certain. Germline values: CDR1 DFQATT, CDR2 SNEGSKA (reference sequence). Deletions cut 8 bases from V and 5 bases from J, with 12 bases between. The CDR3 is made up of 11 amino acids. The CDR3 DNA follows: TGCAGTCCTTCTAGAGGGACTGAAGCTTTCTTT. It specifies CSPSRGTEAFF.

This clone was seen only a few times. V is TRBV5-1 and J is TRBJ1-1, with a tentative D call TRBD1 (6 bases). CDR3 length: 15 residues. Germline-derived CDR1 and CDR2 are SGHRS and YFSETQ. V lost 4 bases, J lost 6 bases, and 19 bases lay in between. The CDR3 bases are TGCGCCAGCAGCATACGGACAGACCCTAGTGCTGAAGCTTTCTTT. Translated: CASSIRTDPSAEAFF.

The chain employs TRBV11-1 and TRBJ2-2; tentative D call: TRBD1 (6 bases). Trimming left V 4 bases short and J 1 base short, with 16 bases between. The CDR3 loop spans 17 amino acids. Germline V gives CDR1 SGHAT, CDR2 FQDESV (reference sequence). Here the CDR3 DNA reads TGTGCCAGCAGCTCTAGACTCGGGACAAAGAACACCGGGGAGCTGTTTTTT. It specifies CASSSRLGTKNTGELFF.

The chain couples TRBV10-3 to TRBJ2-5; 9 bases are shared with TRBD1. Germline loops: CDR1 ENHRY, CDR2 SYGVKD. Trimming took 4 bases from V and 5 from J; bases not matched to a gene: 5. The CDR3 covers 14 residues. The CDR3 DNA is TGTGCCATCAGTGGGGGGGACAGGGCTGAGACCCAGTACTTC. This codes for CAISGGDRAETQYF.